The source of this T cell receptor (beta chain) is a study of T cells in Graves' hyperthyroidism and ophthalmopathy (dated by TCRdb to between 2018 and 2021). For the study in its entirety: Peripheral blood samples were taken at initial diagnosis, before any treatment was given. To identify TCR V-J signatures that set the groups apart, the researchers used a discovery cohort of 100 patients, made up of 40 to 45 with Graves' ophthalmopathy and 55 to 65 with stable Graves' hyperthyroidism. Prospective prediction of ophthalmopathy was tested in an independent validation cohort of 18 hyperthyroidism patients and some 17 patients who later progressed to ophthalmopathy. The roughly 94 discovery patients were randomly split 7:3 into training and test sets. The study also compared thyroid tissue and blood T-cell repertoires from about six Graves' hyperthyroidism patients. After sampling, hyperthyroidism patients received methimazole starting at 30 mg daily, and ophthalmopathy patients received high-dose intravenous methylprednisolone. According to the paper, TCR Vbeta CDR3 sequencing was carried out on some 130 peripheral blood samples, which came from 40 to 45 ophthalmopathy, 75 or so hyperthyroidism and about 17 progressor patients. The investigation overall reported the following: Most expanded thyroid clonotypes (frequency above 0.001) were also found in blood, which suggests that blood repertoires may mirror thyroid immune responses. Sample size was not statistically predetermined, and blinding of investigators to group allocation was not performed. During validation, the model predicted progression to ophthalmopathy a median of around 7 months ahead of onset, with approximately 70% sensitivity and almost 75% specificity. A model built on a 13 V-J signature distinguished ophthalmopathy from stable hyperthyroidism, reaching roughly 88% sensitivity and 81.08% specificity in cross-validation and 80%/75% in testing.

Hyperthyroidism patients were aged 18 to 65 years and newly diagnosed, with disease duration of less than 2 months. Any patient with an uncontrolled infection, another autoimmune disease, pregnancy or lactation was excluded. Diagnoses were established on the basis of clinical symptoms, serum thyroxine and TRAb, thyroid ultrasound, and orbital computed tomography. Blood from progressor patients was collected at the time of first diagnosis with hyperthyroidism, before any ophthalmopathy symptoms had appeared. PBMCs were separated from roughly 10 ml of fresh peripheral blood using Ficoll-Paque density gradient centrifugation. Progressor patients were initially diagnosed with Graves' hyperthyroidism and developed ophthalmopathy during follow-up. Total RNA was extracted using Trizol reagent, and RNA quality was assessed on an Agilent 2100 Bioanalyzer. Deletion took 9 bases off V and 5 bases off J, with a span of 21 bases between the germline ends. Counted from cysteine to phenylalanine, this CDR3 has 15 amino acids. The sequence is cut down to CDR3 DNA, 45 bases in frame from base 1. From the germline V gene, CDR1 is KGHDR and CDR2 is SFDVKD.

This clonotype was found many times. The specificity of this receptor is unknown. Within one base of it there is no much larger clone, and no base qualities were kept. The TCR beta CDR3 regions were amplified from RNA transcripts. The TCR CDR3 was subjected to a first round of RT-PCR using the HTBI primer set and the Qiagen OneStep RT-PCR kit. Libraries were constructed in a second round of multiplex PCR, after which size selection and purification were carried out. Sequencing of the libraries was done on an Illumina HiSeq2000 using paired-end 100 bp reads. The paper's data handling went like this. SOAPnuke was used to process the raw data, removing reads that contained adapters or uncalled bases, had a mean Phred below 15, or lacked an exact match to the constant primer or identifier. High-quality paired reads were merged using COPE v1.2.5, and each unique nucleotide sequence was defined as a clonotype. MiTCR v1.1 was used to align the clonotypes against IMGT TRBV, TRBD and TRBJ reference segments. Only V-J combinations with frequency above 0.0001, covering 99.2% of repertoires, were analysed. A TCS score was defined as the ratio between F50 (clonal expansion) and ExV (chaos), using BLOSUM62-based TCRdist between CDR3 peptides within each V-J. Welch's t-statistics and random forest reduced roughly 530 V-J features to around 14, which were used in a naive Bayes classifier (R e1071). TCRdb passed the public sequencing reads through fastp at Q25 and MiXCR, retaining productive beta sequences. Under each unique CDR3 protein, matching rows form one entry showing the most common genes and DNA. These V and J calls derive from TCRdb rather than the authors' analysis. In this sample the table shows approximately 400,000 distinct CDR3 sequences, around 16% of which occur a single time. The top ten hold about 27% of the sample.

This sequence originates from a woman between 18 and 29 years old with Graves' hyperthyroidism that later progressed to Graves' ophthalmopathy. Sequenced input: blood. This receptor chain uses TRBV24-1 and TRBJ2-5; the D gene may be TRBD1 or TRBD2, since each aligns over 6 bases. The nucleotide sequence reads TGTGCCACCGGGATATCGGGGGCAGAAATCGAGACCCAGTACTTC. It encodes CATGISGAEIETQYF.